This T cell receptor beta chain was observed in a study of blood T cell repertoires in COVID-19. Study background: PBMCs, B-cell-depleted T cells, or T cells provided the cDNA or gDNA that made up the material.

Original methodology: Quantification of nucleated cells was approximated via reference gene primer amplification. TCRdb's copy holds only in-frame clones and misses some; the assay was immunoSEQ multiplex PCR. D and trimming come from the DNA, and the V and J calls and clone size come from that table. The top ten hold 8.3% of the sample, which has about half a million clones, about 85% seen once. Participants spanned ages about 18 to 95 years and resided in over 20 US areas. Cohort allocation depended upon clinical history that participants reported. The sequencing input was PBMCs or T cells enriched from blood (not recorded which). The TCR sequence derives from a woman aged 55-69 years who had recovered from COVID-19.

The CDR3, as DNA: TGTGCCAGCAGCCCCGGTACGGGGGATCAAGAGACCCAGTACTTC. Protein: CASSPGTGDQETQYF. The chain uses TRBV4-2 and TRBJ2-5; a possible D gene is TRBD2 (6 bases). This CDR3 spans 15 amino acids. Germline V gives CDR1 LGHNA, CDR2 YNFKEQ. Trimming cost V 4 bases and J 2 bases, with 14 bases left between them.